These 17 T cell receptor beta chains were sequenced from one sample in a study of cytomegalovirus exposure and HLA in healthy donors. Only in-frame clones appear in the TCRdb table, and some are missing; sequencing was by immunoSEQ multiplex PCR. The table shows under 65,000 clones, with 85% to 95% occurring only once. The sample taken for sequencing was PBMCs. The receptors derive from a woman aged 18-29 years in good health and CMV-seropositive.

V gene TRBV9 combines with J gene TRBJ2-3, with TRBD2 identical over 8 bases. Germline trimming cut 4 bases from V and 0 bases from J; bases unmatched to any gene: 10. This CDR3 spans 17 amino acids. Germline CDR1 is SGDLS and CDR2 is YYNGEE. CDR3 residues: CASSNSKRGTSTDTQYF. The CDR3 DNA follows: TGTGCCAGCAGCAATTCGAAGCGGGGGACTAGCACAGATACGCAGTATTTT.

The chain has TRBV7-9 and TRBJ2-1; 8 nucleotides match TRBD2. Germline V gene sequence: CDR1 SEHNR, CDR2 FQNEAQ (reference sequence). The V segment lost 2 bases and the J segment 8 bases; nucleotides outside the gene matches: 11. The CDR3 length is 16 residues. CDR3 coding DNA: TGTGCCAGCAGCTTAAAAACGAGCGGGAGTATAGATGAGCAGTTCTTC. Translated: CASSLKTSGSIDEQFF.

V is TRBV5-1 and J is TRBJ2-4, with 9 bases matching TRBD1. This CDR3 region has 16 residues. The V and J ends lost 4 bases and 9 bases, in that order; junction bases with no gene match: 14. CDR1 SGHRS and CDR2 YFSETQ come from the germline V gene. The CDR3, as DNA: TGCGCCAGCAGCCCCTCGTCGGACAGGGGCGCAGGCATTCAGTACTTC. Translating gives CASSPSSDRGAGIQYF. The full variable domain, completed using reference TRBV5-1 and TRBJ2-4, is KAGVTQTPRYLIKTRGQQVTLSCSPISGHRSVSWYQQTPGQGLQFLFEYFSETQRNKGNFPGRFSGRQFSNSRSEMNVSTLELGDSALYLCASSPSSDRGAGIQYFGAGTRLSVL.

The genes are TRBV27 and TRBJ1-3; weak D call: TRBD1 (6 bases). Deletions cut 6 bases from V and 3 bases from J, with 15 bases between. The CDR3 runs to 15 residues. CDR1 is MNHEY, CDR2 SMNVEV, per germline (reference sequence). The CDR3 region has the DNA TGTGCCAGCAGCGAAACCCCAGGGGTTGGAAACACCATATATTTT. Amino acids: CASSETPGVGNTIYF.

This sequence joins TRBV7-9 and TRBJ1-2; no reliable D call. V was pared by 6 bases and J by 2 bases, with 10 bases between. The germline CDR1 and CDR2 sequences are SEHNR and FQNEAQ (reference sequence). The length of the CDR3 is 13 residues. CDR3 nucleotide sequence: TGTGCCAGCAGACCTGACACGAACTATGGCTACACCTTC. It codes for CASRPDTNYGYTF.

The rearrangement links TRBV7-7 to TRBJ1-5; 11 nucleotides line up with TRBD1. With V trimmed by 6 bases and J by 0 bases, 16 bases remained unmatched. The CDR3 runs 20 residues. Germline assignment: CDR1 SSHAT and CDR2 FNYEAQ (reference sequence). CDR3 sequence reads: CASRPGTGGALTYSNQPQHF. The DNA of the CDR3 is TGTGCCAGCAGACCCGGGACAGGGGGGGCCCTAACTTATAGCAATCAGCCCCAGCATTTT.

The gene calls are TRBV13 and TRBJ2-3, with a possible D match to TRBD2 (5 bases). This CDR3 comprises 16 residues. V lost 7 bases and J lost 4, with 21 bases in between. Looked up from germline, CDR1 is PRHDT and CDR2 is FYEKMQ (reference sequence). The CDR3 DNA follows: TGTGCCAGCACTACTCGGGCTAGCATTATGCCAGATACGCAGTATTTT. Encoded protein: CASTTRASIMPDTQYF.

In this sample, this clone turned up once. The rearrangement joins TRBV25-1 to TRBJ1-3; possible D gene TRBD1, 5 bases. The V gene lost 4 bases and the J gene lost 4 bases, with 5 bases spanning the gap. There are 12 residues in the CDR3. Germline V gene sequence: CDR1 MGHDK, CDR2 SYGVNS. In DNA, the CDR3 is TGTGCCAGCAGTGGGACAGGAAACACCATATATTTT. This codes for CASSGTGNTIYF.

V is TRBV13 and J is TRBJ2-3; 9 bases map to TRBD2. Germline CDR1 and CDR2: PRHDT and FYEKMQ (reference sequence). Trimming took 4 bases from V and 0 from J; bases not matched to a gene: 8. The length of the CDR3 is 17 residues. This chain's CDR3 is CASSYPSAGGSTDTQYF. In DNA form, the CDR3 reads TGTGCCAGCAGCTACCCCTCAGCGGGGGGAAGCACAGATACGCAGTATTTT.

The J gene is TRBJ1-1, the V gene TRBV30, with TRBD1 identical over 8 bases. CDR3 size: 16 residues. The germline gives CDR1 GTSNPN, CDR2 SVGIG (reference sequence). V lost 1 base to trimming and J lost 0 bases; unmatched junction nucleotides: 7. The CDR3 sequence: CAWSAYRTGMNTEAFF. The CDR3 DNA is TGTGCCTGGAGTGCTTATCGGACAGGGATGAACACTGAAGCTTTCTTT.

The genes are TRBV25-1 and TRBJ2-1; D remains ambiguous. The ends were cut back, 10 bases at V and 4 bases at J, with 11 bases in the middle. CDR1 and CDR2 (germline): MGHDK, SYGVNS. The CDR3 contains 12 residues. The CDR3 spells CANPTRYNEQFF. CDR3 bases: TGTGCCAACCCGACACGATACAATGAGCAGTTCTTC.

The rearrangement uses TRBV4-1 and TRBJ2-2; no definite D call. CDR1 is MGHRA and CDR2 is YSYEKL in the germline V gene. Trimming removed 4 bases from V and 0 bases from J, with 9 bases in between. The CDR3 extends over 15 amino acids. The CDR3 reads CASSRLGSNTGELFF. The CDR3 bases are TGCGCCAGCAGCCGCCTTGGCTCGAACACCGGGGAGCTGTTTTTT.

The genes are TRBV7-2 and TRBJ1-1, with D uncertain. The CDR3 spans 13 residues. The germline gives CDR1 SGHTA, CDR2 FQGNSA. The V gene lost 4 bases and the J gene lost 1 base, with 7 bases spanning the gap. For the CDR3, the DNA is TGTGCCAGCAGCTCAACAGAGAACACTGAAGCTTTCTTT. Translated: CASSSTENTEAFF.

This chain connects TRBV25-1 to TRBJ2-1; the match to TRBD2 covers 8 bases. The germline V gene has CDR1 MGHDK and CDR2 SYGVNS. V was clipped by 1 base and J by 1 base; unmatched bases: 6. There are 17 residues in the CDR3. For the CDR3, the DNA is TGTGCCAGCAGTGAATGGAATAGCGGGGCGTCCTACAATGAGCAGTTCTTC. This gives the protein CASSEWNSGASYNEQFF. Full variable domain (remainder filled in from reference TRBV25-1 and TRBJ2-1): EADIYQTPRYLVIGTGKKITLECSQTMGHDKMYWYQQDPGMELHLIHYSYGVNSTEKGDLSSESTVSRIRTEHFPLTLESARPSHTSQYLCASSEWNSGASYNEQFFGPGTRLTVL.

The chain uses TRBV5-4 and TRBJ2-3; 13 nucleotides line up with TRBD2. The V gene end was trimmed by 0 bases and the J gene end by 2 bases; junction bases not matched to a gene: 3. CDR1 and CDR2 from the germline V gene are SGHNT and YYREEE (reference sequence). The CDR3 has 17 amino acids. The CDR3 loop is CASSLGLAGGLTDTQYF. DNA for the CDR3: TGTGCCAGCAGCTTGGGACTAGCGGGAGGCCTCACAGATACGCAGTATTTT.

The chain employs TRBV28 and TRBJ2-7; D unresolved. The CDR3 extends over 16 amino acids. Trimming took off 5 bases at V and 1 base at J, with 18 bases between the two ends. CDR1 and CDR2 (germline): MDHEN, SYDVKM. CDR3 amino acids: CASSTLTPDPSYEQYF. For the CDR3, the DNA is TGTGCCAGCAGTACCCTAACTCCCGATCCTTCCTACGAGCAGTACTTC.

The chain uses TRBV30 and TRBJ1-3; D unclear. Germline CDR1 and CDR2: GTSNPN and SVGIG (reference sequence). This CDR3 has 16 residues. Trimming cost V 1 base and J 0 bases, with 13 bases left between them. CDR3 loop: CAWSAHSAASGNTIYF. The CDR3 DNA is TGTGCCTGGAGTGCTCACTCTGCGGCCTCTGGAAACACCATATATTTT. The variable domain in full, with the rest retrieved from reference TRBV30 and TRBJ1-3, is SQTIHQWPATLVQPVGSPLSLECTVEGTSNPNLYWYRQAAGRGLQLLFYSVGIGQISSEVPQNLSASRPQDRQFILSSKKLLLSDSGFYLCAWSAHSAASGNTIYFGEGSWLTVV.